This T cell receptor beta chain was retrieved from a study of blood T cell repertoires in COVID-19. Turning to the study itself: Sites across the United States, Italy and Spain contributed samples from acute and convalescent COVID-19. Sources were T cells, B-cell-depleted T cells, or PBMCs; the material itself was cDNA or gDNA.

Only one count was recorded for this clone. The germline V and J ends were trimmed by 3 bases and 5 bases, with 13 bases remaining between them. The germline V gene encodes CDR1 SQVTM and CDR2 ANQGSEA. The CDR3 has 13 residues. Per the authors' pipeline: How many nucleated cells were present was estimated from reference gene primer amplification. Generated by immunoSEQ multiplex PCR, the TCRdb table keeps only in-frame clones and is missing some. The V and J calls and clone size were taken over from that table, and D and trimming were inferred from the DNA. The data hold about 240,000 clones, with roughly 80% observed a single time.

The chain joins TRBV29-1 to TRBJ2-5, with D possibly being TRBD1 (6 bases). The TCR originated in a woman aged 80 or over with acute or convalescent COVID-19. Sequencing was performed on peripheral blood. This CDR3 is CSVDLGAEETQYF. CDR3 sequence (DNA): TGCAGCGTTGATTTGGGGGCGGAGGAGACCCAGTACTTC.